The 12 T cell receptor beta chains reported below all come from one sample, sequenced in a study of blood T cell repertoires in COVID-19. Method: immunoSEQ multiplex PCR; TCRdb's copy keeps in-frame clones and lacks some. This sample has 80,000 to 100,000 clones; about 89% occur once, and the top ten carry 15% to 20%. Sample: peripheral blood. Source of these receptors: a human donor in a cohort sampled during active COVID-19.

The V gene is TRBV5-6, the J gene TRBJ2-1; the D gene is possibly TRBD1 (5 bases). With 4 bases removed from V and 13 bases from J, the gap between germline ends came to 12 bases. The CDR3 spans 11 residues. CDR1 and CDR2 (germline): SGHDT, YYEEEE. CDR3 protein: CASSQGQSQFF. As DNA, the CDR3 is TGTGCCAGCAGCCAGGGCCAGTCTCAGTTCTTC.

The chain uses TRBV4-2 and TRBJ2-3; perhaps TRBD1 as D (5 bases). The CDR3 is 16 residues long. Germline V gene lookup returns CDR1 LGHNA and CDR2 YNFKEQ. V was trimmed by 0 bases and J by 0 bases, leaving 10 bases between them. The CDR3 nucleotides read TGTGCCAGCAGCCAAGAATGGGGCTCTAGCACAGATACGCAGTATTTT. The encoded protein is CASSQEWGSSTDTQYF.

This clone appeared once. The chain has TRBV9 and TRBJ1-4, with a tentative D call TRBD1 (6 bases). The CDR3 contains 16 residues. The V gene lost 0 bases and the J gene lost 7 bases, with 16 bases spanning the gap. CDR1 and CDR2 from the germline V gene are SGDLS and YYNGEE. The CDR3 DNA reads TGTGCCAGCAGCGTAGCTTCGGGGATAGGGGGTGAAAAACTGTTTTTT. This sequence encodes CASSVASGIGGEKLFF. Drawing the rest from reference TRBV9 and TRBJ1-4, the complete variable domain is DSGVTQTPKHLITATGQRVTLRCSPRSGDLSVYWYQQSLDQGLQFLIQYYNGEERAKGNILERFSAQQFPDLHSELNLSSLELGDSALYFCASSVASGIGGEKLFFGSGTQLSVL.

This chain joins TRBV3-1 (or the pseudogene TRBV3-2) and TRBJ2-7, with 9 bases matching TRBD1. The CDR3 covers 15 residues. Per the germline V gene, CDR1 is LGHDT and CDR2 is YNNKEL (reference sequence). V trimming: 6 bases; J trimming: 4 bases; junction bases outside the gene matches: 10. In nucleotides, the CDR3 is TGTGCCAGCAGTCACTCGGGGACAGGGTTTTACGAGCAGTACTTC. Translated: CASSHSGTGFYEQYF.

This chain joins TRBV7-2 and TRBJ1-4; 8 nucleotides align to TRBD1. Germline lookup yields CDR1 SGHTA and CDR2 FQGNSA. The CDR3 runs 14 residues. Germline trimming cut 1 base from V and 6 bases from J; bases unmatched to any gene: 1. CDR3: CASSLGTGHEKLFF. The CDR3 region has the DNA TGTGCCAGCAGCTTAGGGACAGGGCATGAAAAACTGTTTTTT.

The V call is TRBV10-3, the J call TRBJ2-3; 12 bases are a match to TRBD2. The CDR3 runs to 18 residues. The V gene end was trimmed by 4 bases and the J gene end by 4 bases; junction bases not matched to a gene: 12. Germline CDR1 reads ENHRY; CDR2 reads SYGVKD. CDR3 loop: CAISVRLAGAGDSDTQYF. Here the CDR3 DNA reads TGTGCCATCAGTGTTAGACTAGCGGGAGCTGGTGATTCAGATACGCAGTATTTT.

This chain links TRBV3-1 (or the pseudogene TRBV3-2) with TRBJ2-5, with D maybe TRBD1 (6 bases). The CDR3 loop spans 16 amino acids. Germline-derived CDR1 and CDR2 are LGHDT and YNNKEL (reference sequence). Trimming cost V 0 bases and J 4 bases, with 15 bases left between them. The CDR3 is CASSQDTRGVVETQYF. Here the CDR3 DNA reads TGTGCCAGCAGCCAAGATACCAGGGGAGTGGTAGAGACCCAGTACTTC.

The rearrangement uses TRBV28 and TRBJ1-6; 8 positions agree with TRBD1. The CDR3 consists of 13 residues. J gave up 10 bases and V 10 bases, and 9 bases lay outside the gene matches. Germline V CDR1 and CDR2: MDHEN, SYDVKM. The CDR3 spells CATQDRVESPLHF. For the CDR3, the DNA is TGTGCCACTCAGGACAGGGTAGAATCACCCCTCCACTTT.

Only a few counts were recorded for this clone. This chain links TRBV6-2 or TRBV6-3 with TRBJ2-7, with 7 bases matching TRBD1. The CDR3 contains 12 residues. V was pared by 6 bases and J by 4 bases, with 3 bases of the junction left unmatched. Germline CDR1 and CDR2: MNHEY and SVGEGT. This CDR3 is CASSPTGYEQYF. Here the CDR3 DNA reads TGTGCCAGCAGCCCGACAGGGTACGAGCAGTACTTC.

The V gene is TRBV19, the J gene TRBJ1-5, with 12 bases lining up with TRBD1. The J segment lost 5 bases and the V segment lost 3 bases, leaving 2 bases of the junction unmatched. The CDR3 sequence is 15 residues long. Per germline, CDR1 LNHDA and CDR2 SQIVND (reference sequence). DNA of the CDR3: TGTGCCAGTAGTATGGGACAGGGGGCCCATCAGCCCCAGCATTTT. Its protein is CASSMGQGAHQPQHF.

CDR3 sequence reads: CASSTLIQGSGANVLTF. The CDR3 region has the DNA TGTGCCAGTAGTACCCTTATACAGGGTTCTGGGGCCAACGTCCTGACTTTC. The V and J genes are TRBV19 and TRBJ2-6, with a tentative D call TRBD1 (6 bases). The germline CDR1 and CDR2 sequences are LNHDA and SQIVND (reference sequence). This CDR3 is 17 amino acids long. Trimming left V 4 bases short and J 1 base short, with 14 bases between.

This chain joins TRBV6-6 and TRBJ1-2; 7 bases agree with TRBD1. This CDR3 has 15 amino acids. V lost 6 bases and J lost 0; bases outside the gene matches: 7. Germline values: CDR1 MNHNY, CDR2 SVGAGI (reference sequence). This CDR3 reads CASRYRDSTNYGYTF. The DNA for the CDR3 is TGTGCCAGCAGATACAGGGACAGTACTAACTATGGCTACACCTTC.